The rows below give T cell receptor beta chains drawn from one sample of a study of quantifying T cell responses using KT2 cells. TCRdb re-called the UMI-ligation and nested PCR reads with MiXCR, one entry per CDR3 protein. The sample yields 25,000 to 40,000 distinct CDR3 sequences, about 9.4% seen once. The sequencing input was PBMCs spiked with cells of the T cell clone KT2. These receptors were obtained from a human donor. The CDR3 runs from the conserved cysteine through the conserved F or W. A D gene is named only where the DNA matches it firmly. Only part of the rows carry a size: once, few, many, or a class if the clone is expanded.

cdr3_nt: TGTGCCAGCAGTGAATTCGGGGAGCTCTACGAGCAGTACTTC
cdr3_aa: CASSEFGELYEQYF
v_call: TRBV25-1
d_call: -
clone_size: -
j_call: TRBJ2-7

cdr3_nt: TGTGCCATCAGTGCTGGACTAGCAGACGAGCAGTACTTC
cdr3_aa: CAISAGLADEQYF
v_call: TRBV10-3
d_call: TRBD2
clone_size: many
j_call: TRBJ2-7

cdr3_nt: TGTGCCAGCATGAGGGACATCGGGTACGAGCAGTACTTC
cdr3_aa: CASMRDIGYEQYF
v_call: TRBV28
d_call: -
clone_size: -
j_call: TRBJ2-7

cdr3_nt: TGTGCCAGCAGCTTAGCTGGTCTAGGCTACGAGCAGTACTTC
cdr3_aa: CASSLAGLGYEQYF
v_call: TRBV7-2
d_call: -
clone_size: few
j_call: TRBJ2-7

cdr3_nt: TGTGCCAGCAGCTTAGTGAGCGGGAGTCCGTCCGAGCAGTACTTC
cdr3_aa: CASSLVSGSPSEQYF
v_call: TRBV7-2
d_call: TRBD2
clone_size: few
j_call: TRBJ2-7

cdr3_nt: TGCGCCAGCAGCCCTCGCGTAAGGGAGAACGAGCAGTACTTC
cdr3_aa: CASSPRVRENEQYF
v_call: TRBV5-1
d_call: -
clone_size: many
j_call: TRBJ2-7

cdr3_nt: TGTGCCAGCAGCTTAGCGTGGCAAGGGGTCCACGAGCAGTACTTC
cdr3_aa: CASSLAWQGVHEQYF
v_call: TRBV7-9
d_call: -
clone_size: few
j_call: TRBJ2-7

cdr3_nt: TGTGCCAGCAGCTTAGATAGCGGGGGACACTACGAGCAGTACTTC
cdr3_aa: CASSLDSGGHYEQYF
v_call: TRBV7-2
d_call: TRBD2
clone_size: few
j_call: TRBJ2-7

cdr3_nt: TGCAGTGCTAGAGTCGGGGGACTAAGCTCCTACAATGAGCAGTTCTTC
cdr3_aa: CSARVGGLSSYNEQFF
v_call: TRBV20-1
d_call: TRBD2
clone_size: few
j_call: TRBJ2-1

cdr3_nt: TGTGCCAGCTCCGAGAGGTCGGATCAGCCCCAGCATTTT
cdr3_aa: CASSERSDQPQHF
v_call: TRBV18
d_call: -
clone_size: many
j_call: TRBJ1-5

cdr3_nt: TGTGCCAGCAGCTATGGGGAGGCTGGCAATCAGCCCCAGCATTTT
cdr3_aa: CASSYGEAGNQPQHF
v_call: TRBV7-9
d_call: -
clone_size: few
j_call: TRBJ1-5

cdr3_nt: TGCGCCAGCAGCTTTTATCAGGGGGCCGAGCAGTACTTC
cdr3_aa: CASSFYQGAEQYF
v_call: TRBV5-1
d_call: TRBD1
clone_size: many
j_call: TRBJ2-7

cdr3_nt: TGTGCCATCAGTGAGTCGGGGGGTCCGTCCTACGAGCAGTACTTC
cdr3_aa: CAISESGGPSYEQYF
v_call: TRBV10-3
d_call: -
clone_size: many
j_call: TRBJ2-7

cdr3_nt: TGTGCCAGCAGCCTGACTAGCGGGGGCACAGATACGCAGTATTTT
cdr3_aa: CASSLTSGGTDTQYF
v_call: TRBV7-2
d_call: TRBD2
clone_size: many
j_call: TRBJ2-3

cdr3_nt: TGCAGCGTCGAGAGACTACTAGCCAAAAACATTCAGTACTTC
cdr3_aa: CSVERLLAKNIQYF
v_call: TRBV29-1
d_call: -
clone_size: few
j_call: TRBJ2-4

cdr3_nt: TGTGCCACCAGTGAGGCTGGAGGGACGCAGTATTTT
cdr3_aa: CATSEAGGTQYF
v_call: TRBV24-1
d_call: -
clone_size: -
j_call: TRBJ2-3

cdr3_nt: TGTGCCAGCAGCTTACGTGCGGGGCGCACAGATACGCAGTATTTT
cdr3_aa: CASSLRAGRTDTQYF
v_call: TRBV7-6
d_call: -
clone_size: -
j_call: TRBJ2-3

cdr3_nt: TGTGCCACCAGTGATTGGGCAGGGGCTGAAGCTTTCTTT
cdr3_aa: CATSDWAGAEAFF
v_call: TRBV24-1
d_call: -
clone_size: many
j_call: TRBJ1-1

cdr3_nt: TGTGCCAGCAGTTTACACTCCGGGACAGGGTCCGGGGAGCAGTACTTC
cdr3_aa: CASSLHSGTGSGEQYF
v_call: TRBV12-3/TRBV12-4
d_call: TRBD1
clone_size: -
j_call: TRBJ2-7

cdr3_nt: TGTGCCAGCAGTCGGGACAGGGTAAATGAAAAACTGTTTTTT
cdr3_aa: CASSRDRVNEKLFF
v_call: TRBV2
d_call: TRBD1
clone_size: few
j_call: TRBJ1-4

cdr3_nt: TGTGCCAGCAGAACTAGCGGGGGGGCCAAAGATACGCAGTATTTT
cdr3_aa: CASRTSGGAKDTQYF
v_call: TRBV6-6
d_call: TRBD2
clone_size: -
j_call: TRBJ2-3

cdr3_nt: TGCAGCGTTGAAGGGTTGGGGCTAGCGAAGATTTTAAGGGCCCAGTACTTC
cdr3_aa: CSVEGLGLAKILRAQYF
v_call: TRBV29-1
d_call: -
clone_size: many
j_call: TRBJ2-5

cdr3_nt: TGTGCCAGCCAGAGACTAGCGGCATACAATGAGCAGTTCTTC
cdr3_aa: CASQRLAAYNEQFF
v_call: TRBV6-1
d_call: TRBD2
clone_size: many
j_call: TRBJ2-1

cdr3_nt: TGTGCCAGCAGCTTAGTGGTTAGCGCCACAGATACGCAGTATTTT
cdr3_aa: CASSLVVSATDTQYF
v_call: TRBV7-2
d_call: -
clone_size: -
j_call: TRBJ2-3

cdr3_nt: TGTGCCAGCTCAGGAAGACAGATCAATCAGCCCCAGCATTTT
cdr3_aa: CASSGRQINQPQHF
v_call: TRBV18
d_call: -
clone_size: few
j_call: TRBJ1-5

cdr3_nt: TGTGCCAGCAGCTTAGCGCCCGCTCTTGGAGAGCAGTACTTC
cdr3_aa: CASSLAPALGEQYF
v_call: TRBV7-2
d_call: -
clone_size: few
j_call: TRBJ2-7

cdr3_nt: TGTGCCAGCAGTGTTCAGCGGGTACCCTACGAGCAGTACTTC
cdr3_aa: CASSVQRVPYEQYF
v_call: TRBV6-5
d_call: -
clone_size: few
j_call: TRBJ2-7

cdr3_nt: TGTGCCAGCAGCTCAGGGGGTAAGGGCACTGAAGCTTTCTTT
cdr3_aa: CASSSGGKGTEAFF
v_call: TRBV6-5
d_call: TRBD1
clone_size: -
j_call: TRBJ1-1

cdr3_nt: TGTGCCATCAGTGGAATAACAGGTAGCCCATTCTTC
cdr3_aa: CAISGITGSPFF
v_call: TRBV10-3
d_call: -
clone_size: -
j_call: TRBJ2-1

cdr3_nt: TGTGCCAGCAGTCCCCCGGGACAGGGTGCATCCTACGAGCAGTACTTC
cdr3_aa: CASSPPGQGASYEQYF
v_call: TRBV28
d_call: TRBD1
clone_size: -
j_call: TRBJ2-7

cdr3_nt: TGCAGTGCTAGAGGTTTTGGGGGAGGGAGCACAGATACGCAGTATTTT
cdr3_aa: CSARGFGGGSTDTQYF
v_call: TRBV20-1
d_call: TRBD2
clone_size: many
j_call: TRBJ2-3

cdr3_nt: TGTGCCAGCGGATCCAGGCAAGAGACCCAGTACTTC
cdr3_aa: CASGSRQETQYF
v_call: TRBV13
d_call: -
clone_size: hyperexpanded
j_call: TRBJ2-5